A single sample is the source of the 30 T cell receptor beta chains below, sequenced in a study of T cells in Graves' hyperthyroidism and ophthalmopathy. Amplification of TCR beta CDR3 regions used RNA as the template. With the HTBI primer set, the TCR CDR3 went through a first round of RT-PCR. MiXCR, applied by TCRdb to the multiplex PCR reads, yields one record per CDR3 protein. The table has about 660,000 distinct CDR3 sequences, just under 45% seen once. Sequencing was done on a sample of peripheral blood or thyroid tissue (not recorded which). The origin of the receptors is an adult man with Graves' disease, either hyperthyroidism or ophthalmopathy (not recorded which).

This clonotype appeared a few times. J is TRBJ2-7 and V is TRBV6-1, with a weak D call TRBD2 (5 bases). CDR1 is MNHNS and CDR2 is SASEGT in the germline V gene. The CDR3 contains 12 residues. V lost 7 bases and J 2 bases, leaving 9 bases between the germline ends. The CDR3 here is CASNKGAYEQYF. CDR3 DNA sequence: TGTGCCAGCAATAAGGGAGCCTACGAGCAGTACTTC.

The chain employs TRBV7-9 and TRBJ1-1, with D unclear. Germline assignment: CDR1 SEHNR and CDR2 FQNEAQ (reference sequence). V dropped 6 bases and J dropped 3 bases, with 17 bases sitting between them. The CDR3 contains 15 residues. The DNA for the CDR3 is TGTGCCAGCAGTTTAAGTCCGGGATCGGACACTGAAGCTTTCTTT. It codes for CASSLSPGSDTEAFF.

This CDR3 is CSVEGDRNYGYTF. CDR3 sequence (DNA): TGCAGCGTTGAAGGGGACAGGAACTATGGCTACACCTTC. This chain joins TRBV29-1 and TRBJ1-2, with 8 bases fitting TRBD1. CDR1 and CDR2 (germline): SQVTM, ANQGSEA. This CDR3 region has 13 residues. Germline trimming cut 1 base from V and 2 bases from J; bases unmatched to any gene: 0.

V usage is TRBV7-9 and J usage is TRBJ2-5; D possibly corresponds to TRBD1 (6 bases). Germline lookup yields CDR1 SEHNR and CDR2 FQNEAQ (reference sequence). There are 11 residues in the CDR3. Trimming stripped 6 bases from V and 7 bases from J, with 9 bases between. DNA of the CDR3: TGTGCCAGCAGACTAGGGGGGACCCAGTACTTC. Protein sequence: CASRLGGTQYF. Complete variable domain (other parts from reference TRBV7-9 and TRBJ2-5): DTGVSQNPRHKITKRGQNVTFRCDPISEHNRLYWYRQTLGQGPEFLTYFQNEAQLEKSRLLSDRFSAERPKGSFSTLEIQRTEQGDSAMYLCASRLGGTQYFGPGTRLLVL.

In this sample, this clonotype turned up many times. The chain couples TRBV7-9 to TRBJ1-1; a weak D match, TRBD1 (5 bases). Trimming left V 5 bases short and J 0 bases short, with 10 bases between. Germline loops: CDR1 SEHNR, CDR2 FQNEAQ (reference sequence). This CDR3 is 14 amino acids long. The CDR3 is CASSPGGVNTEAFF. CDR3 sequence (DNA): TGTGCCAGCAGCCCTGGAGGGGTGAACACTGAAGCTTTCTTT.

This CDR3 is CASSPTASYEQYF. The CDR3 DNA follows: TGTGCCAGCAGCCCTACCGCTTCCTACGAGCAGTACTTC. The rearrangement joins TRBV7-3 to TRBJ2-7, with no clear D. This CDR3 comprises 13 residues. Between the trimmed V and J ends, which lost 5 bases and 1 base, there was a span of 9 bases. CDR1 and CDR2 (germline): SGHTA, FQGTGA.

This clonotype was counted at least ten times. The V and J genes are TRBV12-3 or TRBV12-4 and TRBJ1-5; 12 bases line up with TRBD1. J lost 5 bases, V lost 6 bases, and 8 bases had no gene match. The CDR3 covers 16 residues. The CDR3: CASSPRDRGPYQPQHF. The CDR3 DNA follows: TGTGCCAGCAGCCCTCGGGACAGGGGGCCTTATCAGCCCCAGCATTTT.

The gene calls are TRBV12-3 or TRBV12-4 and TRBJ1-1; D is possibly TRBD1 (5 bases). The CDR3 consists of 14 residues. The ends were cut back, 6 bases at V and 5 bases at J, with 16 bases in the middle. The CDR3 sequence: CASSLEKGLTEAFF. For the CDR3, the DNA is TGTGCCAGCAGCTTGGAAAAGGGGTTAACTGAAGCTTTCTTT.

Of note for this clonotype: Being one base from a much bigger clone, this may be a read error. This chain connects TRBV7-9 to TRBJ2-5; no firm D call. The CDR3 covers 13 residues. Per germline, CDR1 SEHNR and CDR2 FQNEAQ (reference sequence). CDR3 DNA: TGTGCCGGCAGCGATGGCCCCGGTGAGACCCAGTACTTC. Translation: CAGSDGPGETQYF.

This clonotype was counted ten times or more. The V gene is TRBV12-3 or TRBV12-4, the J gene TRBJ1-5; the D is unclear. CDR3 length: 13 residues. V was pared by 4 bases and J by 0 bases, with 4 bases between. Here the CDR3 reads CASSYDSNQPQHF. Here the CDR3 DNA reads TGTGCCAGCAGTTACGATAGCAATCAGCCCCAGCATTTT.

In its sample, this clonotype was seen a few times. V is TRBV20-1 and J is TRBJ1-1, with D unclear. The CDR3 has 14 residues. Germline V gene sequence: CDR1 DFQATT, CDR2 SNEGSKA (reference sequence). V lost 1 base to trimming and J lost 0 bases, with 9 bases between them. In DNA, the CDR3 is TGCAGTGCTAGAGTCGGAGGGATGAACACTGAAGCTTTCTTT. Protein product: CSARVGGMNTEAFF.

Comment on this clonotype: The junction and the germline gene differ at one end; a read error may be behind it. This chain uses TRBV2 with TRBJ2-7, with TRBD1 as a possible D gene (6 bases). Germline CDR1 reads SNHLY; CDR2 reads FYNNEI. This CDR3 has 16 amino acids. The CDR3 is CASGPGRGDNTYGQYF. CDR3 coding DNA: TGTGCCAGCGGTCCGGGCCGAGGGGACAATACCTACGGGCAGTACTTC. Together with reference TRBV2 and TRBJ2-7, the CDR3 gives the full variable domain: EPEVTQTPSHQVTQMGQEVILRCVPISNHLYFYWYRQILGQKVEFLVSFYNNEISEKSEIFDDQFSVERPDGSNFTLKIRSTKLEDSAMYFCASGPGRGDNTYGQYFGPGTRLTVT.

This sequence joins TRBV10-2 and TRBJ2-5, with D possibly matching TRBD1 (7 bases). CDR1 and CDR2 from the germline V gene are WSHSY and SAAADI. Trimming removed 2 bases at V and 10 bases at J, with 20 bases between. CDR3 length: 15 residues. The CDR3 DNA reads TGCGCCAGCAGTGAGAACAGGGGCGGGGAACGGGACCAGTACTTC. Its protein is CASSENRGGERDQYF.

This clonotype occurred once. This chain connects TRBV2 to TRBJ1-2, with D perhaps TRBD1 (5 bases). V lost 6 bases and J 1 base, leaving 15 bases between the germline ends. In germline, CDR1 is SNHLY, CDR2 FYNNEI. The CDR3 loop spans 15 amino acids. For the CDR3, the DNA is TGTGCCAGCAGAGATCTCCGGGACGGTAACTATGGCTACACCTTC. Translation: CASRDLRDGNYGYTF.

This clonotype was observed a handful of times. The junction departs from the called germline gene at one end, perhaps through a read error. The genes are TRBV6-5 and TRBJ2-7; 11 bases fit TRBD1. CDR3 length equals 13 residues. Germline assignment: CDR1 MNHEY and CDR2 SVGAGI. In nucleotides, the CDR3 is TGTGCCACAATCGGACAGGGGGCGTCCGAGCAGCACTTC. Translated: CATIGQGASEQHF.

This chain uses TRBV6-5 with TRBJ1-2; D perhaps matches TRBD1 (6 bases). Germline V gene sequence: CDR1 MNHEY, CDR2 SVGAGI. The CDR3 totals 14 residues. V was shortened by 6 bases and J by 6 bases, with 17 bases between the two germline ends. The CDR3 spells CASSALGGRNGYTF. CDR3 nucleotides: TGTGCCAGCAGCGCCTTGGGGGGGCGGAATGGCTACACCTTC.

This chain links TRBV15 with TRBJ2-5; 8 bases align to TRBD2. Germline loops: CDR1 LNHNV, CDR2 YYDKDF (reference sequence). Trimming at V came to 3 bases and at J to 4 bases, leaving 7 bases not matched to a gene. The CDR3 has 15 residues. The CDR3 region has the DNA TGTGCCACCAGCAGTGATTCGCTAGCGGGAGAGACCCAGTACTTC. This gives the protein CATSSDSLAGETQYF.

This clonotype occurred a few times. This rearrangement joins TRBV20-1 to TRBJ1-4; perhaps TRBD1 as D (5 bases). Germline V gene sequence: CDR1 DFQATT, CDR2 SNEGSKA (reference sequence). V was trimmed by 4 bases and J by 4 bases, leaving 10 bases between them. This CDR3 comprises 13 residues. The CDR3 loop reads CSATDRYNEKLFF. DNA of the CDR3: TGCAGTGCTACCGACAGATATAATGAAAAACTGTTTTTT.

The chain recombines TRBV15 with TRBJ1-2; the D is unclear. Germline V CDR1 and CDR2: LNHNV, YYDKDF (reference sequence). V was cut by 3 bases and J by 2 bases, with 13 bases left in between. The CDR3 extends over 15 amino acids. CDR3 region: CATSSDPGRNYGYTF. In nucleotides, the CDR3 is TGTGCCACCAGCAGCGATCCGGGAAGAAACTATGGCTACACCTTC.

CDR3 DNA: TGTGCCAGCAGTCGGACAGGCTCGGGTAGCAATCAGCCCCAGCATTTT. Translation gives CASSRTGSGSNQPQHF. The chain carries TRBV6-5 and TRBJ1-5, with 7 bases lining up with TRBD1. CDR1 is MNHEY, CDR2 SVGAGI, per germline. The CDR3 extends over 16 amino acids. Trimming took 5 bases from V and 0 from J; bases not matched to a gene: 7.

This clonotype was seen many times. The genes are TRBV15 and TRBJ1-4, with D possibly being TRBD1 (5 bases). This CDR3 region has 15 residues. V lost 0 bases to trimming and J lost 8 bases, with 13 bases between them. Germline values: CDR1 LNHNV, CDR2 YYDKDF (reference sequence). CDR3 protein: CATSRDPGQGEKLFF. CDR3 sequence (DNA): TGTGCCACCAGCAGAGATCCAGGACAAGGCGAAAAACTGTTTTTT. The full variable domain, in which reference TRBV15 and TRBJ1-4 provide the parts outside the CDR3, is DAMVIQNPRYQVTQFGKPVTLSCSQTLNHNVMYWYQQKSSQAPKLLFHYYDKDFNNEADTPDNFQSRRPNTSFCFLDIRSPGLGDTAMYLCATSRDPGQGEKLFFGSGTQLSVL.

The table lists this clonotype with a few counts. The V gene is TRBV5-1, the J gene TRBJ2-2; the D is unclear. Germline CDR1 is SGHRS and CDR2 is YFSETQ. This CDR3 region has 13 residues. The V end lost 0 bases, the J end lost 6 bases, and 6 bases lay between the germline ends. The CDR3 DNA follows: TGCGCCAGCAGCTTGGGTAATGCCGGGGAGCTGTTTTTT. Amino acid sequence: CASSLGNAGELFF.

The chain is built from TRBV29-1 and TRBJ1-4; D gene unclear. CDR1 and CDR2 from the germline V gene are SQVTM and ANQGSEA. This CDR3 is built from 13 residues. Trimming pared 2 bases from V and 0 bases from J, leaving 4 bases between. CDR3 sequence reads: CSVERATNEKLFF. For the CDR3, the DNA is TGCAGCGTTGAAAGAGCAACTAATGAAAAACTGTTTTTT.

This clonotype was counted ten times or more. This chain uses TRBV9 with TRBJ1-2; 7 positions match TRBD1. The CDR3 covers 14 residues. Germline CDR1 SGDLS, CDR2 YYNGEE. V gave up 3 bases and J gave up 8 bases; unmatched junction bases: 10. The CDR3 DNA reads as TGTGCCAGCAGCGCGCAAGGGACAGTGCCAGGCTACACCTTC. It codes for CASSAQGTVPGYTF.

This clonotype was seen many times. V usage is TRBV7-2 and J usage is TRBJ1-4; D ambiguous. Per the germline V gene, CDR1 is SGHTA and CDR2 is FQGNSA. V gave up 5 bases and J gave up 6 bases, with 4 bases separating them. This CDR3 is 11 amino acids long. The CDR3 DNA is TGTGCCAGCAGCCCCGATGAAAAACTGTTTTTT. Translated, it gives CASSPDEKLFF.

V is TRBV6-1 and J is TRBJ1-6; no firm D call. Per germline, CDR1 MNHNS and CDR2 SASEGT. V lost 1 base and J lost 0, with 7 bases in between. This CDR3 contains 16 residues. The CDR3 DNA is TGTGCCAGCAGTGAAGTGGCGGTCTCCTATAATTCACCCCTCCACTTT. It translates to CASSEVAVSYNSPLHF.

This clonotype is labeled medium-sized. The chain has TRBV2 and TRBJ1-6; 10 bases line up with TRBD1. Germline CDR1 is SNHLY and CDR2 is FYNNEI. V shed 4 bases and J 10 bases; nucleotides not matched to a gene: 4. CDR3 length: 14 amino acids. This CDR3 reads CASSGQGANSPLHF. In DNA, the CDR3 is TGTGCCAGCAGTGGACAGGGGGCCAACTCACCCCTCCACTTT.

The DNA of the CDR3 is TGTGCCAGCAGACCGACAGGGCGCTTCTCTGGGGCCAACGTCCTGACTTTC. Encoded protein: CASRPTGRFSGANVLTF. The genes are TRBV24-1 and TRBJ2-6; 7 bases align to TRBD1. The CDR3 length is 17 residues. The V gene end was trimmed by 11 bases and the J gene end by 0 bases; junction bases not matched to a gene: 12. Germline CDR1 KGHDR, CDR2 SFDVKD.

V is TRBV7-4 and J is TRBJ1-5; D gene unclear. With 8 bases removed from V and 7 bases from J, the gap between germline ends came to 18 bases. Germline loops: CDR1 SGHVT, CDR2 SQSDAQ. The CDR3 covers 14 residues. The CDR3 DNA follows: TGTGCCAGCTCACCACCGGGAGGGCACCAGCCCCAGCATTTT. Protein: CASSPPGGHQPQHF.

The CDR3 region is CSARGTVESNQPQHF. In nucleotides, the CDR3 is TGCAGTGCTAGAGGAACAGTTGAGAGCAATCAGCCCCAGCATTTT. The chain employs TRBV20-1 and TRBJ1-5, with no clear D. The germline V gene encodes CDR1 DFQATT and CDR2 SNEGSKA (reference sequence). The CDR3 covers 15 residues. Trimming cost V 1 base and J 1 base, with 11 bases left between them.